The 2 T cell receptor beta chains presented below share a single source sample, sequenced in a study of CD8+CD57+ T cells in acquired aplastic anemia. Both TCR beta VDJ combination and CDR3 sequence profiling were carried out. Genomic DNA was the template for this profiling. TCRdb ran MiXCR on the reads and lists one entry per CDR3 protein. Of roughly 260,000 distinct CDR3 sequences detected, 47% appear once; the ten largest clones hold less than 9%. Sequencing involved patients with CD8+CD57+ cell expansion previously shown by flow cytometry. Sequenced material: sorted CD4+, CD8+, or CD8+CD57+ T cells (not recorded which) from PBMCs. These receptors all come from a human donor with aplastic anemia.

The genes are TRBV12-3 or TRBV12-4 and TRBJ2-2, with 9 nucleotides matching TRBD1. The CDR3 runs to 15 residues. After removal of 5 bases from V and 7 bases from J, the junction contained 8 bases not matched to a gene. The CDR3 DNA reads as TGTGCCAGCAGTCTCGACACAGGGGGCATCGGGGAGCTGTTTTTT. Its translation is CASSLDTGGIGELFF.

As to this clonotype: An end of the junction differs from the germline gene, which may be a read error. The rearrangement joins TRBV7-9 to TRBJ1-1, with no clear D. There are 15 residues in the CDR3. Germline V gene lookup returns CDR1 SEHNR and CDR2 FQNEAQ (reference sequence). The CDR3 sequence is CASSYRTGLNTEAFF. Here the CDR3 DNA reads TGTGCCAGCAGCTACCGGACGGGCCTGAACACTGAAGCCTTCTTT. Full variable domain (remainder filled in from reference TRBV7-9 and TRBJ1-1): DTGVSQNPRHKITKRGQNVTFRCDPISEHNRLYWYRQTLGQGPEFLTYFQNEAQLEKSRLLSDRFSAERPKGSFSTLEIQRTEQGDSAMYLCASSYRTGLNTEAFFGQGTRLTVV.